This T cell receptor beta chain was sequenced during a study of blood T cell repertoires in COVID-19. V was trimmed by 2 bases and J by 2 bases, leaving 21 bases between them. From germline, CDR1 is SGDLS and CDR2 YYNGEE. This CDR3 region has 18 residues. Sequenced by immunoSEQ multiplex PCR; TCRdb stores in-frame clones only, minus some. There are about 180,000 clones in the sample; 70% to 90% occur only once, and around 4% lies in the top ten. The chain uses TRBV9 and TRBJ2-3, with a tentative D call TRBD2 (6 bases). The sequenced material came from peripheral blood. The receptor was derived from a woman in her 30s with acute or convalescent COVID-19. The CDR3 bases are TGTGCCAGCAGCGTTGGTCCTGCGTTTGGGAGGCTCACAGATACGCAGTATTTT. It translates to CASSVGPAFGRLTDTQYF.